This TCR beta chain originates from a study of graft-versus-host responses after intestinal transplantation. The CDR3 is 13 residues long. The V and J ends lost 8 bases and 3 bases respectively, with 14 bases between them. The germline CDR1 and CDR2 sequences are SNHLY and FYNNEI. Some clones are missing from TCRdb's copy, which holds only in-frame ones; the method was immunoSEQ multiplex PCR. The sample includes 90,000 to 130,000 clones, around 94% of them seen just once. Study results and caveats: GvH clones were identified in recipient marrow, with some first appearing in ileum or blood. Peak levels of circulating GvH clones tracked with early post-transplant HvG declines.

This clone was seen a single time. Its antigen is not identified. The source material was unstimulated CD4+ T cells sorted from spleen or lymph node cells, sampled before transplant. The source is a human donor who was the organ donor for an intestinal transplant. The chain combines TRBV2 with TRBJ2-7; TRBD1 might be the D (6 bases). CDR3 in amino acids: CASLPTGLYEQYF. CDR3 sequence (DNA): TGTGCCAGCCTCCCCACAGGGCTCTACGAGCAGTACTTC.